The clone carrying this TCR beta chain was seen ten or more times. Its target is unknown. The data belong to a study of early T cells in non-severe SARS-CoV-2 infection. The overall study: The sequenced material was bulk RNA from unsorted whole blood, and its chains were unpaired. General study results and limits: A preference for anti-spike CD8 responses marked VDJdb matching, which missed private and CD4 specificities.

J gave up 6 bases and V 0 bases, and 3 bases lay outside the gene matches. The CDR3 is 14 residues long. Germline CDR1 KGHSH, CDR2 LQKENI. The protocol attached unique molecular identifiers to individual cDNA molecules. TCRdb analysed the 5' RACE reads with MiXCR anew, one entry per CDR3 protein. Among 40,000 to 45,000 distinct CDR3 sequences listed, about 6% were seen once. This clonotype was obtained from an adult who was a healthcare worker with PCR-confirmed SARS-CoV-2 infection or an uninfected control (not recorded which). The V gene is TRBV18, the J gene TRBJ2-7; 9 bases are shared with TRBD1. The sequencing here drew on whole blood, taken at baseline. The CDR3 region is CASSPPGQGREQYF. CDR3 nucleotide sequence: TGTGCCAGCTCACCACCGGGACAGGGTCGCGAGCAGTACTTC.